This TCR beta chain was captured by sequencing in a study of CD8 T cells in Susac syndrome. TCR beta from blood CD8+ and CD4+ T cells was sequenced. Negative isolation was used for CD8+ and CD4+ T cells and FACS enrichment for TEMRA cells. cDNA came from approximately 0.5 to 1 ug RNA primed by random hexamers. By means of immunoSEQ multiplex PCR, TCR beta CDR3 spanning 54 Vbeta and 13 Jbeta underwent amplification. TCRdb processed the immunoSEQ multiplex PCR reads anew with MiXCR; each CDR3 protein has one entry. The sample lists about 150,000 distinct CDR3 sequences, 95% occurring once. Germline CDR1 reads LNHDA; CDR2 reads SQIVND (reference sequence). The CDR3 runs to 15 residues. V was clipped by 7 bases and J by 4 bases; unmatched bases: 12.

The receptor was isolated from a human donor with multiple sclerosis. The chain couples TRBV19 to TRBJ1-1; 7 bases agree with TRBD1. The sample was CD8+ T cells from PBMCs. CDR3 sequence: CASTRNQGESTEAFF. Here the CDR3 DNA reads TGTGCCAGTACCAGAAACCAGGGGGAGTCCACTGAAGCTTTCTTT.